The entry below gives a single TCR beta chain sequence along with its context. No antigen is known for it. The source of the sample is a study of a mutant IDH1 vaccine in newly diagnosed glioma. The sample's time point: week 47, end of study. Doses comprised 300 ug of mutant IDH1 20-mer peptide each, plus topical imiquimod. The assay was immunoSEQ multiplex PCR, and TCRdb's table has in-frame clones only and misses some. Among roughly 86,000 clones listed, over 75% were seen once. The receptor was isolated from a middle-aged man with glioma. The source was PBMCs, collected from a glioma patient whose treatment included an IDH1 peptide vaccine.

The CDR3 loop reads CATRGAPYEQYF. The CDR3 DNA follows: TGTGCCACCCGAGGGGCTCCCTACGAGCAGTACTTC. V usage is TRBV19 and J usage is TRBJ2-7, with D perhaps TRBD1 or TRBD2 (5 bases each). V was shortened by 10 bases and J by 2 bases, with 12 bases between the two germline ends. The CDR3 is made up of 12 amino acids. Germline V CDR1 and CDR2: LNHDA, SQIVND (reference sequence).